These T cell receptor beta chains were read from a single sample in a study of blood T cell repertoires in COVID-19. Assay used: immunoSEQ multiplex PCR; TCRdb lists only in-frame clones, some missing. The sample records 350,000 to 450,000 clones, approximately 91% being singletons. The sequenced material came from peripheral blood. The receptors shown here come from a woman in her thirties or forties with COVID-19, enrolled during active disease. Both conserved end residues are part of each CDR3. The D gene is left open where the match is weak. The size field is filled for only some rows; it gives once, few, many or a size class.

TRBV7-9	.	TRBJ1-2	.	TGTGCCAGCAGCTCACCGGACAGAAAAGGGGGCTACACCTTC	CASSSPDRKGGYTF
TRBV11-1	.	TRBJ2-2	.	TGTGCCAGCAGCATCCCCCTTGTGGGGCGGACCGGGGAGCTGTTTTTT	CASSIPLVGRTGELFF
TRBV28	.	TRBJ1-5	TRBD1	TGTGCCAGCACCCTACAGGGGGGGCCCCAGCATTTT	CASTLQGGPQHF
TRBV3-1/TRBV3-2	.	TRBJ1-1	TRBD1	TGTGCCAGCAGCCTCCGTAATCGACAGGGATCGAACACTGAAGCTTTCTTT	CASSLRNRQGSNTEAFF
TRBV2	.	TRBJ1-2	.	TGTGCCAGCAGTGAAGTGAGGAACTATGGCTACACCTTC	CASSEVRNYGYTF
TRBV5-1	.	TRBJ2-1	TRBD2	TGCGCCAGCAGCTCCGGACTAGCGGTTATCAATGAGCAGTTCTTC	CASSSGLAVINEQFF
TRBV9	.	TRBJ1-4	.	TGTGCCAGCAGCGCCCAGGGGCTGAATGAAAAACTGTTTTTT	CASSAQGLNEKLFF
TRBV15	.	TRBJ2-7	.	TGTGCCACCAGCAGAGGTCCCGAGGATGCCTACGAGCAGTACTTC	CATSRGPEDAYEQYF
TRBV4-1	.	TRBJ2-6	.	TGCGCCAGCAGCCACCCCGCCTCAGGAGGGTCTGGGGCCAACGTCCTGACTTTC	CASSHPASGGSGANVLTF
TRBV5-6	.	TRBJ2-7	.	TGTGCCAGCAGCTTGTTGAGAACGAGCTCCTACGAGCAGTACTTC	CASSLLRTSSYEQYF
TRBV10-1	.	TRBJ2-7	.	TGCGCCAGCCGGGACACTGGGACGGGTGAGTACGAGCAGTACTTC	CASRDTGTGEYEQYF
TRBV6-6	.	TRBJ2-7	.	TGTGCCAGCAGTCTCCCGGGGAAGCAGTACTTC	CASSLPGKQYF
TRBV6-5	.	TRBJ1-2	.	TGTGCCAGCAGTTACACCCAGGGATATGGCTACACCTTC	CASSYTQGYGYTF
TRBV24-1	.	TRBJ2-2	.	TGTGCCACCAGTGAGTCAGGCACCGGGGAGCTGTTTTTT	CATSESGTGELFF
TRBV7-9	.	TRBJ2-2	.	TGTGCCAGCAGCCCCCCACGGGACGGGGAGCTGTTTTTT	CASSPPRDGELFF
TRBV7-2	.	TRBJ2-2	.	TGTGCCAGCAGCTTACTTGTTGAGACCGGGGAGCTGTTTTTT	CASSLLVETGELFF
TRBV20-1	.	TRBJ1-1	TRBD1	TGCAGTGCTAGTGGGACAGAGATGAACACTGAAGCTTTCTTT	CSASGTEMNTEAFF
TRBV28	.	TRBJ1-1	.	TGTGCCAGCAGCCCAGCAACAGCGGGTGCTTTCTTT	CASSPATAGAFF
TRBV4-1	.	TRBJ1-2	.	TGCGCCAGCAGCCAAGATTCAGGGTTCTATGGCTACACCTTC	CASSQDSGFYGYTF
TRBV18	.	TRBJ1-3	TRBD1	TGTGCCAGCTCACCAACAGGACAGGGGGTCGGAAACACCATATATTTT	CASSPTGQGVGNTIYF
TRBV5-4	.	TRBJ1-2	TRBD1	TGTGCCAGCAGCTTCCGGGACAGGCCCACGGGGAGTGGCTACACCTTC	CASSFRDRPTGSGYTF
TRBV3-1/TRBV3-2	once	TRBJ1-5	.	TGTGCCAGCAGCCTCGGACACTATAGCAATCAGCCCCAGCATTTT	CASSLGHYSNQPQHF
TRBV7-2	once	TRBJ2-3	TRBD1	TGTGCCAGCAGCTTCCGCGACAGGGTTTCAGCTACGCAGTATTTT	CASSFRDRVSATQYF
TRBV28	.	TRBJ2-3	TRBD2	TGTGCCAGCAGTTTGGCCCCTAGCGGGAGGGCCGGGGCGCTTAGCACAGATACGCAGTATTTT	CASSLAPSGRAGALSTDTQYF
TRBV2	.	TRBJ2-3	.	TGTGCCAGCAGTAACAGGAAAAACACAGATACGCAGTATTTT	CASSNRKNTDTQYF
TRBV12-3/TRBV12-4	.	TRBJ1-2	.	TGTGCCAGCAGTTCCGGGACACTGGGCACCTTC	CASSSGTLGTF
TRBV7-7	.	TRBJ2-3	TRBD2	TGTGCTAGCAGCGTAGAGCTGTGGCGGGAGGCTACAGATACGCAGTATTTT	CASSVELWREATDTQYF
TRBV7-9	.	TRBJ1-2	.	TGTGCCAGCAGCTTCTACCCTTGGGAGGGCTACACCTTC	CASSFYPWEGYTF
TRBV5-1	.	TRBJ2-1	TRBD2	TGCGCCAGCAGCTTGGCGGCTAGCGGGAGTTACAATGAGCAGTTCTTC	CASSLAASGSYNEQFF
TRBV7-6	.	TRBJ1-2	TRBD1	TGTGCCAGCAGCCCGGACAGGGACTATGGCTACACCTTC	CASSPDRDYGYTF
TRBV7-8	.	TRBJ1-3	TRBD1	TGTGCCAGCAGCTTCGGGACAGCACATAGCTCTGGAAACACCATATATTTT	CASSFGTAHSSGNTIYF
TRBV5-1	.	TRBJ2-3	TRBD2	TGCGCCAGCAGCATAGGGACTAGCGGGACCAACACAGATACGCAGTATTTT	CASSIGTSGTNTDTQYF
TRBV7-3	.	TRBJ1-1	TRBD1	TGTGCCAGCAGCTTAAGGGACAGTGGAACTGAAGCTTTCTTT	CASSLRDSGTEAFF
TRBV7-9	.	TRBJ2-7	.	TGTGCCAGCAGCTTTCGACAGGTCCACGAGCAGTACTTC	CASSFRQVHEQYF
TRBV5-1	.	TRBJ2-2	.	TGCGCCAGCAGCTTGAACGGCGGACTGAACACCGGGGAGCTGTTTTTT	CASSLNGGLNTGELFF
TRBV5-1	.	TRBJ1-1	TRBD1	TGCGCCAGCAGCCTAACCGGGACAGGATTGAACACTGAAGCTTTCTTT	CASSLTGTGLNTEAFF
TRBV5-6	.	TRBJ2-1	TRBD2	TGTGCCAGCAGCCCCCCCGGCGGGAGCTCCTACAATGAGCAGTTCTTC	CASSPPGGSSYNEQFF
TRBV5-6	.	TRBJ1-6	TRBD1	TGTGCCAGCAGCTTGAGGCAGGGGGCTCTTTCTAATTCACCCCTCCACTTT	CASSLRQGALSNSPLHF
TRBV4-3	.	TRBJ2-1	.	TGCGCCAGCAGCCAAGAGCCCGCCCCAGGCGGGCCCTACAATGAGCAGTTCTTC	CASSQEPAPGGPYNEQFF
TRBV15	.	TRBJ1-4	.	TGTGCCACCAGCAGAGCCTCCAGGCGGGCTAATGAAAAACTGTTTTTT	CATSRASRRANEKLFF
TRBV28	.	TRBJ2-2	.	TGTGCCAGCAGTTCCGACTCTACGAACACCGGGGAGCTGTTTTTT	CASSSDSTNTGELFF
TRBV28	.	TRBJ1-5	.	TGTGCCAGCAGTTCGATCCCCCAGGGGTTAAAGCCCCAGCATTTT	CASSSIPQGLKPQHF
TRBV30	.	TRBJ1-1	.	TGTGCCTGGAGTGTAGGCGTCAGGACTAGTTCCGAAGCTTTCTTT	CAWSVGVRTSSEAFF
TRBV29-1	.	TRBJ1-2	.	TGCAGCGGAAGGCTTAACGAGGGTGGCTACACCTTC	CSGRLNEGGYTF
TRBV2	.	TRBJ1-2	.	TGTGCCAGCAGAGTCAGAAACAACTATGGCTACACCTTC	CASRVRNNYGYTF
TRBV27	.	TRBJ1-1	.	TGTGCCAGCAGCCCCGGGGGTTATCGGAACACTGAAGCTTTCTTT	CASSPGGYRNTEAFF
TRBV19	.	TRBJ1-5	.	TGTGCCAGTAGTAGTGAGAATCAGCCCCAGCATTTT	CASSSENQPQHF
TRBV6-5	.	TRBJ1-2	.	TGTGCCAGCAGTTACTCGACAGCTAACTATGGCTACACCTTC	CASSYSTANYGYTF
TRBV6-5	.	TRBJ1-2	TRBD1	TGTGCCACTGGGGGGACAGGGGATGGCTACACCTTC	CATGGTGDGYTF
TRBV3-1/TRBV3-2	once	TRBJ1-1	.	TGTGCCAGCAGCCAAGTGGGGGCGGCCACTGAAGCTTTCTTT	CASSQVGAATEAFF
TRBV6-2/TRBV6-3	few	TRBJ2-2	.	TGTGCCAGCAGTTACTCGTTCTGGGCAGGGGTAACCGGGGAGCTGTTTTTT	CASSYSFWAGVTGELFF
TRBV27	.	TRBJ1-4	.	TGTGCCAGCGCGGCCGGAAGGACAGTAGGAAAACTGTTTTTT	CASAAGRTVGKLFF
TRBV29-1	once	TRBJ2-1	.	TGCAGCGTTCCGACGGTCGGGGGAGGGCAGTTCTTC	CSVPTVGGGQFF
TRBV11-2	.	TRBJ2-7	TRBD1	TGTGCCAGCAGCTTAGAGGGACAGATGAGGTACGAGCAGTACTTC	CASSLEGQMRYEQYF
TRBV2	.	TRBJ1-5	TRBD1	TGTGCCAGCAGTCTAACCGGGACAGGGAGCAATCAGCCCCAGCATTTT	CASSLTGTGSNQPQHF
TRBV14	.	TRBJ2-6	.	TGTGCCAGCAGTCCGGGGTTTAGGGTGTCCGGGGCCAACGTCCTGACTTTC	CASSPGFRVSGANVLTF
TRBV6-2/TRBV6-3	.	TRBJ2-7	TRBD2	TGTGCCAGCAGTTACAGCGGGGCAACCTACGAGCAGTACTTC	CASSYSGATYEQYF
TRBV6-2/TRBV6-3	.	TRBJ2-6	.	TGTGCCAGCAGTTCAACAGGTCCCTCTGGGGCCAACGTCCTGACTTTC	CASSSTGPSGANVLTF
TRBV6-6	few	TRBJ1-6	.	TGTGCCAGCAGTCCCCGGGAAAATTCACCCCTCCACTTT	CASSPRENSPLHF